The 31 T cell receptor beta chains below come from one sample, sequenced in a study of tumor and adjacent non-tumor tissue in lung cancer. TCRbeta libraries were built with three rounds of nested PCR, modified from ARM-PCR. TCRdb processed the multiplex PCR reads anew with MiXCR; each CDR3 protein has one entry. This table holds around 120,000 distinct CDR3 sequences, about 66% found once. The template was RNA from unsorted bulk tissue. The specimen sequenced was lung tumor tissue. These receptors were obtained from a man between 25 and 39 years old with non-small cell lung cancer.

Remarks on this clonotype: This clone may be a read error of a much larger clone one base away. V is TRBV20-1 and J is TRBJ2-2, with a tentative D call TRBD2 (5 bases). This CDR3 region has 12 residues. Per the germline V gene, CDR1 is DFQATT and CDR2 is SNEGSKA (reference sequence). Trimming pared 4 bases from V and 4 bases from J, leaving 7 bases between. The CDR3, as DNA: TGCAGTGCTACCGAGGGCACCGGGGAGCTGTTTTTT. Residues: CSATEGTGELFF.

The chain has TRBV6-2 or TRBV6-3 and TRBJ2-3; no reliable D call. The CDR3 extends over 14 amino acids. Per germline, CDR1 MNHEY and CDR2 SVGEGT. The CDR3, as DNA: TGTGATAGCAATCAACCTGAACGTCGGGATACGCAGTATTTT. This codes for CDSNQPERRDTQYF.

Notes on this clonotype: The junction differs from germline at one of its ends, possibly a read error. The V gene is TRBV13, the J gene TRBJ2-7, with TRBD1 identical over 11 bases. Looked up from germline, CDR1 is PRHDT and CDR2 is FYEKMQ (reference sequence). The CDR3 length is 17 residues. Here the CDR3 reads CTSSLDFRDRGTYEQYF. CDR3 sequence (DNA): TGTACCAGTAGCTTAGATTTCCGGGACAGGGGGACCTACGAGCAGTACTTC.

This clonotype was found many times. This chain connects TRBV5-6 to TRBJ2-7; TRBD2 agrees at 14 bases. Germline loops: CDR1 SGHDT, CDR2 YYEEEE. This CDR3 is 15 amino acids long. J was trimmed by 2 bases and V by 3 bases; bases with no gene match: 1. CDR3 nucleotides: TGTGCCAGCAGCTGGGGACTAGCGGGAGCCTACGAGCAGTACTTC. This encodes CASSWGLAGAYEQYF. The full variable domain, its missing parts supplied by reference TRBV5-6 and TRBJ2-7, is DAGVTQSPTHLIKTRGQQVTLRCSPKSGHDTVSWYQQALGQGPQFIFQYYEEEERQRGNFPDRFSGHQFPNYSSELNVNALLLGDSALYLCASSWGLAGAYEQYFGPGTRLTVT.

A remark on this clonotype: With a much larger clone just one base away, this may be a read error. This chain connects TRBV6-1 to TRBJ1-6; D not resolved. Germline-derived CDR1 and CDR2 are MNHNS and SASEGT. The CDR3 has 15 amino acids. V was clipped by 8 bases and J by 9 bases, with 20 bases between them. CDR3: CASWVAKASGSPLHF. In nucleotides, the CDR3 is TGTGCCAGCTGGGTCGCGAAGGCTTCAGGTTCACCCCTCCACTTT.

This clonotype appeared a single time. The rearrangement links TRBV11-2 to TRBJ2-5; D remains unclear. This CDR3 is 15 amino acids long. With 5 bases removed from V and 5 bases from J, the gap between germline ends came to 18 bases. Germline V gene data show CDR1 as SGHAT and CDR2 as FQNNGV. The CDR3, as DNA: TGTGCCAGCAGCGAGTTAACTGGCGAACCGGAGACCCAGTACTTC. Residues: CASSELTGEPETQYF.

The sample holds a few counts of this clonotype. The chain recombines TRBV30 with TRBJ2-5; 10 bases are a match to TRBD2. CDR3 length: 15 amino acids. CDR1 GTSNPN and CDR2 SVGIG come from the germline V gene (reference sequence). With V trimmed by 2 bases and J by 5 bases, 8 bases remained unmatched. The CDR3 DNA is TGTGCCTGGAGTCCTAGCGGGAGAAGCATGGAGACCCAGTACTTC. This translates into CAWSPSGRSMETQYF. Full variable domain (outside the CDR3, taken from reference TRBV30 and TRBJ2-5): SQTIHQWPATLVQPVGSPLSLECTVEGTSNPNLYWYRQAAGRGLQLLFYSVGIGQISSEVPQNLSASRPQDRQFILSSKKLLLSDSGFYLCAWSPSGRSMETQYFGPGTRLLVL.

V and J are TRBV20-1 and TRBJ2-7; 10 bases match TRBD1. Germline loops: CDR1 DFQATT, CDR2 SNEGSKA (reference sequence). V lost 4 bases and J lost 0; bases outside the gene matches: 3. CDR3 size: 14 residues. CDR3 loop: CSATGQGGSYEQYF. The CDR3 coding sequence is TGCAGTGCTACAGGACAGGGGGGCTCCTACGAGCAGTACTTC.

To note about this clonotype: A read error is possible here, since a much larger clone lies one base away. The J gene is TRBJ2-7, the V gene TRBV6-5; 8 nucleotides align to TRBD2. There are 13 residues in the CDR3. With V trimmed by 9 bases and J by 0 bases, 4 bases remained unmatched. From germline, CDR1 is MNHEY and CDR2 SVGAGI. The CDR3 protein is CASRRGGSYEQYF. In DNA form, the CDR3 reads TGTGCCAGTCGACGGGGGGGCTCCTACGAGCAGTACTTC.

Notes on this clonotype: At one end, the junction sequence differs from germline, possibly due to a read error. The J gene is TRBJ2-7, the V gene TRBV6-5; 12 bases are a match to TRBD2. Germline assignment: CDR1 MNHEY and CDR2 SVGAGI. The CDR3 spans 15 residues. The CDR3 nucleotides read TGTGCCAACAGTTACACTAGCGGGAGGCACTACGAGCAGTACTTC. Translating gives CANSYTSGRHYEQYF.

This clonotype was counted only a few times. The junction differs from germline at one of its ends, possibly a read error. The genes are TRBV24-1 and TRBJ2-3, with D unclear. CDR3 length: 15 residues. Germline assignment: CDR1 KGHDR and CDR2 SFDVKD. CDR3 in DNA: TGTGCCACCAGTGAAGTGATGGATTTCACAGATACGCGGTATTTT. Translation gives CATSEVMDFTDTRYF.

There are many counts of this clonotype. The gene calls are TRBV6-2 or TRBV6-3 and TRBJ1-1, with D unclear. This CDR3 is built from 13 residues. Deletions cut 4 bases from V and 3 bases from J, with 9 bases between. CDR1 and CDR2 (germline): MNHEY, SVGEGT. Written as DNA, the CDR3 is TGTGCCAGCAGTTTCCTTTTGGACACTGAAGCTTTCTTT. Amino acid sequence: CASSFLLDTEAFF.

Details on this clonotype: A much larger clone differs by one base, so this may be a read error. The chain couples TRBV12-3 or TRBV12-4 to TRBJ1-2; D is possibly TRBD1 (5 bases). The CDR3 is 14 residues long. Trimming shortened V by 5 bases and J by 5 bases, and 15 bases separated the two germline ends. The chain's CDR3 is CASSQQGGVYGYTF. For the CDR3, the DNA is TGTGCCAGCAGTCAGCAGGGCGGGGTATATGGCTACACCTTC.

Concerning this clonotype: A read error is possible here, since a much larger clone lies one base away. The conserved final phenylalanine or tryptophan is absent from the CDR3, which likely points to a read error. The chain uses TRBV20-1 and TRBJ2-7; 9 nucleotides align to TRBD2. V shed 0 bases and J 7 bases; nucleotides not matched to a gene: 10. Germline V gene data show CDR1 as DFQATT and CDR2 as SNEGSKA (reference sequence). This CDR3 has 15 amino acids. The CDR3 DNA follows: TGCAGTGCTAGAGATAGCCTAGCGGGATCCCAAGAGCAGTACATC. Translating it yields CSARDSLAGSQEQYI.

The J gene is TRBJ2-5, the V gene TRBV4-2; no reliable D call. The V end was cut by 5 bases, the J end by 5 bases, with 12 bases between. In germline, CDR1 is LGHNA, CDR2 YNFKEQ. The CDR3 extends over 13 amino acids. CDR3 in DNA: TGTGCCAGCAGCACCGGAGCAGCGGAGACCCAGTACTTC. Protein: CASSTGAAETQYF.

Concerning this clonotype itself: As the CDR3 is not closed by the conserved phenylalanine or tryptophan, this likely results from a read error. It is unclear where the CDR3 begins or ends on the DNA, so no DNA is shown, and the CDR3 is as TCRdb lists it. J is TRBJ2-5 and V is TRBV5-6; the table's D call TRBD1 went unverified against the DNA. With termini counted, the CDR3 has 15 amino acids. The germline V gene encodes CDR1 SGHDT and CDR2 YYEEEE. The CDR3 here is CASSMLTGRQEAHYL.

On this clonotype: A read error may be the cause here, since a much bigger clone is one base away. The chain employs TRBV4-3 and TRBJ2-7; possibly TRBD2 for D (5 bases). The CDR3 sequence is 16 residues long. The germline V gene encodes CDR1 LGHNA and CDR2 YSLEER. Trimming removed 0 bases at V and 6 bases at J, with 18 bases between. The CDR3 sequence: CASSQDRVGDGVEQYF. The CDR3 nucleotides read TGCGCCAGCAGCCAAGATCGGGTCGGAGACGGGGTCGAGCAGTACTTC.

The sample holds one count of this clonotype. Germline is not matched at one junction end, which may reflect a read error. The rearrangement joins TRBV6-5 to TRBJ2-7; TRBD1 or TRBD2 may be the D gene (6 bases each). The germline V gene encodes CDR1 MNHEY and CDR2 SVGAGI. The CDR3 sequence is 14 residues long. CDR3 sequence (DNA): TGTGCCAGCACGCAAACATGGGGGGCCTACGAGCAGCACTTC. Protein: CASTQTWGAYEQHF.

Of note for this clonotype: At one boundary the junction diverges from the germline segment, which might be a read error. This sequence joins TRBV20-1 and TRBJ2-7; 10 bases match TRBD2. This CDR3 comprises 22 residues. Germline V gene lookup returns CDR1 DFQATT and CDR2 SNEGSKA (reference sequence). CDR3 nucleotide sequence: TGCAGTGCTAGAATGCCCCCCCGGCCCCTAGCGGGAGTACCCTCCTTTACCTACGAGCAGTGCTTC. Protein product: CSARMPPRPLAGVPSFTYEQCF.

Concerning this clonotype: One end of the junction fails to match germline, which may point to a read error. The gene calls are TRBV6-2 or TRBV6-3 and TRBJ2-1; TRBD2 might be the D (6 bases). This CDR3 is built from 16 residues. CDR1 is MNHEY, CDR2 SVGEGT, per germline. CDR3 residues: CASSYSMPDYNNEQLF. CDR3 in DNA: TGTGCCAGCAGTTACTCGATGCCGGACTACAACAATGAGCAGTTATTC.

This clonotype was picked up many times. The gene calls are TRBV6-1 and TRBJ1-1; D is uncertain. There are 11 residues in the CDR3. In germline, CDR1 is MNHNS, CDR2 SASEGT. The CDR3 reads CVTTFNTEAFF. CDR3 bases: TGTGTCACGACATTCAACACTGAAGCTTTCTTT.

The chain combines TRBV20-1 with TRBJ1-2, with D hard to call. This CDR3 spans 13 amino acids. The V gene's germline CDR1 is DFQATT and CDR2 SNEGSKA (reference sequence). CDR3 coding DNA: TGCAATGATAGCGGGCAGGCCCACTATGGCTACACCTTC. It codes for CNDSGQAHYGYTF.

Points on this clonotype: The junction does not match germline at one end; this may be a read error. This chain connects TRBV29-1 to TRBJ1-1; D uncertain. CDR3 size: 12 residues. Germline V gives CDR1 SQVTM, CDR2 ANQGSEA. Here the CDR3 reads CSVVATHTEPFF. CDR3 coding DNA: TGCAGCGTTGTAGCCACCCATACTGAACCTTTCTTT.

CDR3 sequence: CASSPGLALGEQFF. In nucleotides, the CDR3 is TGTGCCAGCAGCCCAGGGCTAGCCCTGGGTGAGCAGTTCTTC. The V call is TRBV7-3, the J call TRBJ2-1; D assignment may be TRBD1 or TRBD2 (5 bases each). The CDR3 covers 14 residues. V was cut by 5 bases and J by 9 bases, with 17 bases left in between. Looked up from germline, CDR1 is SGHTA and CDR2 is FQGTGA.

In regard to this clonotype: With a much larger clone just one base away, this may be a read error. The CDR3 loop reads CASRPRVRCNQPQHF. For the CDR3, the DNA is TGTGCCAGCAGACCGAGGGTACGTTGCAATCAGCCCCAGCATTTT. The chain employs TRBV6-5 and TRBJ1-5; the D is unclear. Germline CDR1 is MNHEY and CDR2 is SVGAGI. The CDR3 loop spans 15 amino acids. V gave up 6 bases and J gave up 2 bases, with 14 bases separating them.

For this clonotype: Since no conserved phenylalanine or tryptophan closes the CDR3, a read error is the likely cause. V gene TRBV5-1 combines with J gene TRBJ2-1; D possibly matches TRBD1 or TRBD2 (5 bases each). Germline V gives CDR1 SGHRS, CDR2 YFSETQ. The CDR3 consists of 14 residues. The V end was cut by 7 bases, the J end by 0 bases, with 11 bases between. CDR3 protein: CASGTGSSYNEQFL. The CDR3, as DNA: TGCGCCAGCGGGACGGGTAGCTCCTACAATGAGCAGTTCTTA.

This clonotype was picked up many times. The rearrangement joins TRBV4-2 to TRBJ1-1, with D hard to call. V was cut by 0 bases and J by 1 base, with 3 bases left in between. Germline CDR1 LGHNA, CDR2 YNFKEQ. This CDR3 region has 13 residues. CDR3 in DNA: TGTGCCAGCAGCCAAGAACGGAACACTGAAGCTTTCTTT. This sequence encodes CASSQERNTEAFF.

As concerns this clonotype: Since the CDR3 does not end with the conserved phenylalanine or tryptophan, this likely comes from a read error. Because the CDR3's place on the DNA is in doubt, the DNA is left out and the CDR3 is given as listed by TCRdb. The chain recombines TRBV4-3 with TRBJ2-5; the table gives TRBD1 as D, unverified against the DNA. The germline CDR1 and CDR2 sequences are LGHNA and YSLEER. The CDR3 is 14 amino acids in total, end residues counted. CDR3 region: CASSQVSGQETQYY.

As to this clonotype: One end of the junction does not line up with germline, which may come from a read error. The chain is built from TRBV20-1 and TRBJ2-7; 8 bases are a match to TRBD2. The germline V gene has CDR1 DFQATT and CDR2 SNEGSKA (reference sequence). This CDR3 region has 14 residues. CDR3 amino acids: CSTRVDGGAYEQYF. Written as DNA, the CDR3 is TGCAGTACTAGGGTGGACGGGGGGGCCTACGAGCAGTACTTC.

This clonotype showed up many times. The chain uses TRBV29-1 and TRBJ2-3; 11 bases are a match to TRBD1. Germline V lookup: CDR1 SQVTM, CDR2 ANQGSEA. V shed 7 bases, J shed 7 bases, and the junction held 10 bases outside the gene matches. The CDR3 sequence is 14 residues long. The CDR3 DNA sequence: TGCAGCGGCCTGGGACAGGGGGGGCGGAATACGCAGTATTTT. Translating gives CSGLGQGGRNTQYF.

A remark on this clonotype: A much larger clonotype is one base distant, so this may be a read error. The chain is built from TRBV4-3 and TRBJ2-3, with a weak D call TRBD2 (5 bases). Germline V gives CDR1 LGHNA, CDR2 YSLEER. The CDR3 loop spans 15 amino acids. As DNA, the CDR3 is TGCGCCAGCAGCCACGGCGTTGCTAGCACAGATGCGCAGTATTTT. Protein: CASSHGVASTDAQYF.